The source of this T cell receptor beta chain is a study of T-cell memory formation after mild COVID-19. Overall study context: Clusters of TCRs were largely donor specific. Study results and limitations: Largely, contracting CD4+ clones fell within CM and EM, and contracting CD8+ clones within EMRA.

Sample barcodes and UMIs were carried by the TCR alpha and TCR beta cDNA libraries that 5'RACE generated with constant-segment primers. TCRdb re-derived calls from the 5' RACE reads in MiXCR, one entry per CDR3 protein. The data hold about 400,000 distinct CDR3 sequences, with more than 15% observed a single time. Germline V gives CDR1 SGHNT, CDR2 YYREEE (reference sequence). This CDR3 has 16 amino acids. J gave up 2 bases and V 4 bases, and 6 bases lay outside the gene matches. Remarks on this clonotype: The antigen is unknown.

The chain joins TRBV5-4 to TRBJ2-3, with 11 bases lining up with TRBD1. The TCR was taken from a man between 18 and 29 years old who had mild COVID-19 (a few samples of this study predate the infection). Cell type and time point are not known. Specimen: PBMCs or a T cell subset sorted from them (not recorded which). This chain's CDR3 is CASSLGQGATTDTQYF. The CDR3, as DNA: TGTGCCAGCAGCCTCGGACAGGGGGCAACCACAGATACGCAGTATTTT.